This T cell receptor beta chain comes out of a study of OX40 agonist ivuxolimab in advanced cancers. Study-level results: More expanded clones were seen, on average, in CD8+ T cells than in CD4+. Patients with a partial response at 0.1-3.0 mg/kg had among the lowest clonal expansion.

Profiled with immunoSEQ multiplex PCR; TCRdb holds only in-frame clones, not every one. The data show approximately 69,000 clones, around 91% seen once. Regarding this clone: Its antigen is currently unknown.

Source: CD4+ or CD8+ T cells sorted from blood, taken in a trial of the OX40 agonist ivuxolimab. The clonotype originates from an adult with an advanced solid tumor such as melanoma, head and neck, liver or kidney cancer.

CDR3 protein: CASLESGQTQYF. The CDR3 DNA reads TGTGCCAGCCTAGAAAGCGGGCAGACCCAGTACTTC. This chain connects TRBV11-2 to TRBJ2-5; possible D gene TRBD2, 6 bases. V was clipped by 8 bases and J by 6 bases, with 13 bases between them. The CDR3 consists of 12 residues. The V gene's germline CDR1 is SGHAT and CDR2 FQNNGV.